This T cell receptor (beta chain) was identified during a study of vaccination and CD4 T cells after COVID-19. Germline CDR1 DFQATT, CDR2 SNEGSKA (reference sequence). Germline trimming cut 2 bases from V and 5 bases from J; bases unmatched to any gene: 12. The CDR3 is 17 amino acids. In this sample, this clonotype is medium-sized. Its antigen is not known. Treatment specified: roughly 11-day PBMC culture with coronavirus spike peptide pools or control peptides (ViraFEST assay). ViraFEST relied on peptide pools to expand antigen-specific T cells; the TCRs were sequenced afterward. Researchers used the Oncomine TCR Beta short-read assay to sequence DNA from cultured CD4+ T cells. Using its own MiXCR run on the PCR reads, TCRdb lists one record per CDR3 protein. Counted here are approximately 18,000 distinct CDR3 sequences, 43% occurring once; the ten biggest clones make up about 7%.

The rearrangement uses TRBV20-1 and TRBJ2-7; 13 bases agree with TRBD2. The origin of this receptor is a human donor who had recovered from COVID-19. Sample: CD4+ T cells from blood, cultured in vitro, taken after SARS-CoV-2 vaccination. The CDR3 reads CSARRGRTSGRTHEQYF. The CDR3 DNA reads as TGCAGTGCTAGAAGAGGGAGGACTAGCGGGAGAACCCACGAGCAGTACTTC.